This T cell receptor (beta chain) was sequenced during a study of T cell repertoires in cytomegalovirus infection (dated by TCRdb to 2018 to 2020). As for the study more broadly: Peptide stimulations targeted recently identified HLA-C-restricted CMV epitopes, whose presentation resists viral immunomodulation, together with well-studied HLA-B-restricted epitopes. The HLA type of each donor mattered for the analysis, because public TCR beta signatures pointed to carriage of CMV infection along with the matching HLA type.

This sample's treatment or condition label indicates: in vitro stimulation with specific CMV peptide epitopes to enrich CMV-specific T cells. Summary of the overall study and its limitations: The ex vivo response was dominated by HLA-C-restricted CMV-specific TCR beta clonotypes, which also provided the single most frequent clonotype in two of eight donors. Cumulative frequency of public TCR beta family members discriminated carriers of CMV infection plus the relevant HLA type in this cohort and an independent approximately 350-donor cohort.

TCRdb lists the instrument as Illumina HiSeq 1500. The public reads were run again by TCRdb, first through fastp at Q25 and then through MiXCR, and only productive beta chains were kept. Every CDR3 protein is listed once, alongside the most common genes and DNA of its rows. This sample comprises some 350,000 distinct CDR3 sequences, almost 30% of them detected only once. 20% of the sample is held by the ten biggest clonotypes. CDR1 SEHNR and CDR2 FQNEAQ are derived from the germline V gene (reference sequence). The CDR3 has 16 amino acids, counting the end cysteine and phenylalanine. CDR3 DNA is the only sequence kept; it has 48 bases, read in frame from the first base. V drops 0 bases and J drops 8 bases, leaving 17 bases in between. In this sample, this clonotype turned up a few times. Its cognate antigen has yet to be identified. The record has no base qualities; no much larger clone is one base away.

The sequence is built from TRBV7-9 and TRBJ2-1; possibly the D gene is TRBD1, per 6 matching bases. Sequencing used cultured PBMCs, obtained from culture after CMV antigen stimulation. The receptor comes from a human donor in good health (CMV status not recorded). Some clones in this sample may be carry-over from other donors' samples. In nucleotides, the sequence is TGTGCCAGCAGCTTAGCGGGGGCAGGGTCTGCCCATGAGCAGTTCTTC. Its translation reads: CASSLAGAGSAHEQFF.